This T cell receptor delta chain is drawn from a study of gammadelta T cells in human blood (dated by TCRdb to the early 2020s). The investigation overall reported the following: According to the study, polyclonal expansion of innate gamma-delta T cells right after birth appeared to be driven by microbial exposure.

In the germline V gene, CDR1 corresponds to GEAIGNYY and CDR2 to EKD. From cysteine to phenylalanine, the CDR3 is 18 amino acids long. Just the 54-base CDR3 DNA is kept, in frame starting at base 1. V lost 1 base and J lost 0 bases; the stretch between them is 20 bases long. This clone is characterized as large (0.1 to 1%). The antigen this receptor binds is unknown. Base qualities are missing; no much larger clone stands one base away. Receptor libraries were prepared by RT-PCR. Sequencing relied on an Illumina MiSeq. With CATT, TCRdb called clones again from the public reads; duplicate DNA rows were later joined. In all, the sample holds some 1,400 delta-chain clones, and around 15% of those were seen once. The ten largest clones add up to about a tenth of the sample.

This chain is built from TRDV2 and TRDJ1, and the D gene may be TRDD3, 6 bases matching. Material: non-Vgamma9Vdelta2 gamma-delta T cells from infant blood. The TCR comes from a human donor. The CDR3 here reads CACDTLGFGGAYTDKLIF. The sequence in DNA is TGTGCCTGTGACACGCTCGGTTTTGGGGGGGCGTACACCGATAAACTCATCTTT.